This T cell receptor beta chain was captured in a study of blood T cell repertoires in COVID-19. The CDR3 runs 15 residues. The V and J ends lost 3 bases and 3 bases respectively, with 11 bases between them. Germline V gene data show CDR1 as LNHNV and CDR2 as YYDKDF (reference sequence). The method was immunoSEQ multiplex PCR; TCRdb's version includes in-frame clones alone and lacks a portion of them. The data hold around 260,000 clones, with over 75% observed a single time. The sequenced material came from peripheral blood. V is TRBV15 and J is TRBJ1-4; no reliable D call. The sequence derives from a human donor in a cohort sampled during active COVID-19. The CDR3 DNA is TGTGCCACCAGCAGTTACAAGGGAGCTAATGAAAAACTGTTTTTT. It yields the protein CATSSYKGANEKLFF.